A single T cell receptor beta chain is shown here with its context. Antigen specificity is unknown. The J segment lost 7 bases and the V segment lost 4 bases, leaving 5 bases of the junction unmatched. The CDR3 extends over 16 amino acids. Germline lookup yields CDR1 PRHDT and CDR2 FYEKMQ (reference sequence). This sample is drawn from a study of cytomegalovirus exposure and HLA in healthy donors. The study, taken as a whole, reports: Among the CMV-associated chains, a few were confirmed in vitro as specific for CMV antigens. High sensitivity and specificity were reportedly achieved when the classifier diagnosed cytomegalovirus status.

Here immunoSEQ multiplex PCR was the method, and the copy in TCRdb shows in-frame clones only, minus some. Among more than 110,000 clones listed, approximately 84% were seen once. Sequencing was done on a sample of PBMCs. This sequence originates from a woman aged 25-40 years in good health and CMV-seronegative. This chain joins TRBV13 and TRBJ1-6, with 12 bases that match TRBD1. CDR3 DNA: TGTGCCAGCAGCTGGGGACAGGGGGCCCAAAATTCACCCCTCCACTTT. Residues: CASSWGQGAQNSPLHF.